This is a list of T cell receptor beta chains from one sample in a study of blood T cell repertoires in COVID-19. Using immunoSEQ multiplex PCR, the repertoire was profiled, and TCRdb retains in-frame clones only, with some absent. The sample contains fewer than 200,000 clones, 75% to 95% of which appear only once. The sequencing input was peripheral blood. These receptors were collected from a man aged 50-60 years with acute or convalescent COVID-19. Each CDR3 is given with its conserved first and last residue. A D gene is named only where the DNA matches it firmly. The listing skips clone size in some rows; elsewhere it reads once, few, many or a size class.

j_gene: TRBJ1-6
v_gene: TRBV7-8
abundance: once
d_gene: TRBD1
len: 16
CDR3aa: CASSLAGTGVRSPLHF
CDR3nt: TGTGCCAGCAGCTTAGCCGGGACAGGGGTACGATCACCCCTCCACTTT

j_gene: TRBJ2-2
v_gene: TRBV29-1
abundance: once
d_gene: .
len: 15
CDR3aa: CSVEDPGLVSGELFF
CDR3nt: TGCAGCGTTGAAGATCCGGGGTTGGTGTCCGGGGAGCTGTTTTTT

j_gene: TRBJ1-4
v_gene: TRBV7-6
abundance: .
d_gene: .
len: 16
CDR3aa: CASSLQPTVSNEKLFF
CDR3nt: TGTGCCAGCAGCTTACAACCGACAGTCTCTAATGAAAAACTGTTTTTT

j_gene: TRBJ2-4
v_gene: TRBV7-8
abundance: .
d_gene: TRBD1
len: 19
CDR3aa: CASSSFQGQEKLAKNIQYF
CDR3nt: TGTGCCAGCAGCTCCTTCCAGGGACAGGAAAAACTAGCCAAAAACATTCAGTACTTC

j_gene: TRBJ2-3
v_gene: TRBV20-1
abundance: .
d_gene: .
len: 11
CDR3aa: CSATTSDTQYF
CDR3nt: TGCAGTGCTACTACCTCAGATACGCAGTATTTT

j_gene: TRBJ2-7
v_gene: TRBV28
abundance: .
d_gene: TRBD1
len: 16
CDR3aa: CASRTGTGGLGYEQYF
CDR3nt: TGTGCCAGCAGAACCGGGACAGGGGGCCTCGGATACGAGCAGTACTTC

j_gene: TRBJ2-3
v_gene: TRBV7-2
abundance: .
d_gene: .
len: 15
CDR3aa: CASSWGRRDTDTQYF
CDR3nt: TGTGCCAGCAGCTGGGGTAGGCGGGACACAGATACGCAGTATTTT

j_gene: TRBJ2-2
v_gene: TRBV19
abundance: once
d_gene: .
len: 15
CDR3aa: CASTPQVASTGELFF
CDR3nt: TGTGCCAGTACTCCACAGGTCGCGAGCACCGGGGAGCTGTTTTTT

j_gene: TRBJ2-1
v_gene: TRBV18
abundance: .
d_gene: TRBD2
len: 16
CDR3aa: CASSPRERGAYNEQFF
CDR3nt: TGTGCCAGCTCACCACGGGAGCGGGGAGCCTACAATGAGCAGTTCTTC

j_gene: TRBJ2-7
v_gene: TRBV19
abundance: .
d_gene: .
len: 14
CDR3aa: CASSIAGAAYEQYF
CDR3nt: TGTGCCAGTAGTATAGCAGGGGCAGCCTACGAGCAGTACTTC

j_gene: TRBJ1-2
v_gene: TRBV4-3
abundance: .
d_gene: .
len: 15
CDR3aa: CASSHDPMDKYGYTF
CDR3nt: TGCGCCAGCAGCCACGACCCGATGGACAAGTATGGCTACACCTTC

j_gene: TRBJ2-3
v_gene: TRBV9
abundance: .
d_gene: .
len: 16
CDR3aa: CASSVQSGTSTDTQYF
CDR3nt: TGTGCCAGCAGCGTACAGAGCGGAACTAGCACAGATACGCAGTATTTT

j_gene: TRBJ2-7
v_gene: TRBV29-1
abundance: .
d_gene: TRBD1
len: 11
CDR3aa: CSVRTGVEQYF
CDR3nt: TGCAGCGTTAGAACAGGGGTCGAGCAGTACTTC

j_gene: TRBJ2-4
v_gene: TRBV25-1
abundance: once
d_gene: TRBD1
len: 13
CDR3aa: CASSLGQSNIQYF
CDR3nt: TGTGCCAGCAGCTTGGGACAGTCTAACATTCAGTACTTC

j_gene: TRBJ1-3
v_gene: TRBV5-1
abundance: .
d_gene: TRBD1
len: 16
CDR3aa: CASSPTGGALGNTIYF
CDR3nt: TGCGCCAGCAGCCCGACAGGGGGCGCGCTTGGAAACACCATATATTTT

j_gene: TRBJ2-2
v_gene: TRBV4-2
abundance: .
d_gene: TRBD1
len: 14
CDR3aa: CASSGQGLPGELFF
CDR3nt: TGTGCCAGCAGTGGACAGGGGCTCCCCGGGGAGCTGTTTTTT

j_gene: TRBJ1-1
v_gene: TRBV25-1
abundance: .
d_gene: .
len: 13
CDR3aa: CASRRQETSEAFF
CDR3nt: TGTGCCAGCAGGCGACAGGAGACTTCTGAAGCTTTCTTT

j_gene: TRBJ2-3
v_gene: TRBV10-3
abundance: once
d_gene: TRBD2
len: 15
CDR3aa: CAISDGRGDADTQYF
CDR3nt: TGTGCCATCAGTGATGGTCGGGGGGACGCAGATACGCAGTATTTT

j_gene: TRBJ2-2
v_gene: TRBV18
abundance: .
d_gene: .
len: 14
CDR3aa: CASSPPSMSGELFF
CDR3nt: TGTGCCAGCTCACCACCGAGTATGTCCGGGGAGCTGTTTTTT

j_gene: TRBJ1-4
v_gene: TRBV4-3
abundance: .
d_gene: .
len: 14
CDR3aa: CASSPSGANEKLFF
CDR3nt: TGCGCCAGCAGCCCTTCAGGCGCCAATGAAAAACTGTTTTTT

j_gene: TRBJ2-1
v_gene: TRBV5-1
abundance: .
d_gene: TRBD1
len: 16
CDR3aa: CASSGGQGSSYNEQFF
CDR3nt: TGCGCCAGCAGCGGGGGACAGGGGAGCTCCTACAATGAGCAGTTCTTC

j_gene: TRBJ2-2
v_gene: TRBV29-1
abundance: .
d_gene: .
len: 14
CDR3aa: CSGRGTTNTGELFF
CDR3nt: TGCAGCGGACGAGGGACAACGAACACCGGGGAGCTGTTTTTT

j_gene: TRBJ2-6
v_gene: TRBV7-9
abundance: .
d_gene: .
len: 18
CDR3aa: CASSYRRSGTSGANVLTF
CDR3nt: TGTGCCAGCAGCTACAGGCGCTCCGGAACCTCTGGGGCCAACGTCCTGACTTTC

j_gene: TRBJ1-1
v_gene: TRBV29-1
abundance: .
d_gene: .
len: 13
CDR3aa: CSAQGQLNTEAFF
CDR3nt: TGCAGCGCCCAAGGACAGTTGAACACTGAAGCTTTCTTT

j_gene: TRBJ1-5
v_gene: TRBV2
abundance: .
d_gene: .
len: 15
CDR3aa: CASSEALGANQPQHF
CDR3nt: TGTGCCAGCAGTGAAGCGCTTGGGGCAAATCAGCCCCAGCATTTT

j_gene: TRBJ2-3
v_gene: TRBV18
abundance: .
d_gene: TRBD2
len: 17
CDR3aa: CASSSVLLAGGADTQYF
CDR3nt: TGTGCCAGCTCTTCCGTCCTCTTGGCGGGGGGAGCAGATACGCAGTATTTT

j_gene: TRBJ1-5
v_gene: TRBV7-2
abundance: once
d_gene: .
len: 15
CDR3aa: CASSLVGGQGQPQHF
CDR3nt: TGTGCCAGCAGCTTAGTGGGGGGGCAGGGCCAGCCCCAGCATTTT

j_gene: TRBJ1-5
v_gene: TRBV6-5
abundance: .
d_gene: TRBD1
len: 15
CDR3aa: CASRRGQTSNQPQHF
CDR3nt: TGTGCCAGCAGAAGGGGACAGACTAGCAATCAGCCCCAGCATTTT

j_gene: TRBJ2-7
v_gene: TRBV7-9
abundance: .
d_gene: TRBD2
len: 16
CDR3aa: CASSIALAGGNYEQYF
CDR3nt: TGTGCCAGCAGCATAGCCCTAGCGGGAGGAAACTACGAGCAGTACTTC

j_gene: TRBJ1-2
v_gene: TRBV28
abundance: .
d_gene: TRBD1
len: 13
CDR3aa: CAIWTGTNYGYTF
CDR3nt: TGTGCCATCTGGACAGGGACTAACTATGGCTACACCTTC

j_gene: TRBJ2-3
v_gene: TRBV5-1
abundance: .
d_gene: TRBD2
len: 14
CDR3aa: CASRTGTNTDTQYF
CDR3nt: TGCGCCAGCAGGACCGGGACTAATACAGATACGCAGTATTTT

j_gene: TRBJ2-2
v_gene: TRBV27
abundance: .
d_gene: .
len: 11
CDR3aa: CASSFAGELFF
CDR3nt: TGTGCCAGCAGTTTCGCCGGGGAGCTGTTTTTT

j_gene: TRBJ2-2
v_gene: TRBV24-1
abundance: .
d_gene: .
len: 13
CDR3aa: CATRVGNTGELFF
CDR3nt: TGTGCCACCCGAGTCGGGAACACCGGGGAGCTGTTTTTT

j_gene: TRBJ2-2
v_gene: TRBV11-1
abundance: once
d_gene: .
len: 14
CDR3aa: CASSLGQNTGELFF
CDR3nt: TGTGCCAGCAGCTTAGGACAGAACACCGGGGAGCTGTTTTTT

j_gene: TRBJ2-3
v_gene: TRBV2
abundance: once
d_gene: .
len: 17
CDR3aa: CASSVPGSTRGTDTQYF
CDR3nt: TGTGCCAGCAGTGTCCCGGGCAGTACTAGGGGCACAGATACGCAGTATTTT

j_gene: TRBJ2-2
v_gene: TRBV7-2
abundance: .
d_gene: .
len: 14
CDR3aa: CASSLGVVTGELFF
CDR3nt: TGTGCCAGCAGCTTAGGCGTAGTGACCGGGGAGCTGTTTTTT

j_gene: TRBJ2-5
v_gene: TRBV9
abundance: .
d_gene: TRBD2
len: 15
CDR3aa: CASSPGEGEGETQYF
CDR3nt: TGTGCCAGCAGCCCCGGGGAAGGGGAGGGAGAGACCCAGTACTTC

j_gene: TRBJ1-2
v_gene: TRBV5-1
abundance: once
d_gene: TRBD1
len: 14
CDR3aa: CASSIDRANYGYTF
CDR3nt: TGCGCCAGCAGCATCGACAGGGCCAACTATGGCTACACCTTC

j_gene: TRBJ2-5
v_gene: TRBV30
abundance: .
d_gene: .
len: 14
CDR3aa: CAWSVTGVKETQYF
CDR3nt: TGTGCCTGGAGTGTAACCGGGGTGAAGGAGACCCAGTACTTC

j_gene: TRBJ1-1
v_gene: TRBV18
abundance: .
d_gene: TRBD1
len: 13
CDR3aa: CASSLQGYTEAFF
CDR3nt: TGTGCCAGCTCTTTACAGGGGTACACTGAAGCTTTCTTT

j_gene: TRBJ2-3
v_gene: TRBV6-1
abundance: .
d_gene: TRBD2
len: 16
CDR3aa: CASSVTSGLVTDTQYF
CDR3nt: TGTGCCAGCAGTGTAACTTCCGGACTAGTGACAGATACGCAGTATTTT

j_gene: TRBJ2-2
v_gene: TRBV10-3
abundance: few
d_gene: TRBD2
len: 14
CDR3aa: CATEGTRGTGELFF
CDR3nt: TGTGCCACCGAGGGGACTAGAGGCACCGGGGAGCTGTTTTTT

j_gene: TRBJ1-2
v_gene: TRBV10-3
abundance: .
d_gene: TRBD1
len: 14
CDR3aa: CAIRGTGPHYGYTF
CDR3nt: TGTGCCATCAGGGGGACAGGTCCACACTATGGCTACACCTTC

j_gene: TRBJ2-7
v_gene: TRBV15
abundance: .
d_gene: .
len: 14
CDR3aa: CATSRGPPIYEQYF
CDR3nt: TGTGCCACCAGCAGAGGCCCTCCTATCTACGAGCAGTACTTC

j_gene: TRBJ2-1
v_gene: TRBV4-1
abundance: .
d_gene: TRBD1
len: 16
CDR3aa: CASSPLPGQGDNEQFF
CDR3nt: TGCGCCAGCAGCCCCCTACCGGGACAGGGTGACAATGAGCAGTTCTTC

j_gene: TRBJ1-5
v_gene: TRBV5-5
abundance: .
d_gene: TRBD1
len: 16
CDR3aa: CASSSLVGTGNQPQHF
CDR3nt: TGTGCCAGCAGCTCCCTTGTTGGGACAGGAAATCAGCCCCAGCATTTT

j_gene: TRBJ2-5
v_gene: TRBV5-8
abundance: .
d_gene: .
len: 18
CDR3aa: CASSNGRVLMGGQETQYF
CDR3nt: TGTGCCAGCAGTAATGGCCGGGTTCTGATGGGGGGCCAAGAGACCCAGTACTTC

j_gene: TRBJ2-7
v_gene: TRBV7-8
abundance: .
d_gene: .
len: 14
CDR3aa: CASSLGTETYEQYF
CDR3nt: TGTGCCAGCAGCTTAGGAACAGAGACCTACGAGCAGTACTTC

j_gene: TRBJ1-1
v_gene: TRBV28
abundance: .
d_gene: TRBD1
len: 13
CDR3aa: CASRQGSGTEAFF
CDR3nt: TGTGCCAGCAGACAGGGGAGCGGGACTGAAGCTTTCTTT

j_gene: TRBJ2-1
v_gene: TRBV29-1
abundance: .
d_gene: TRBD2
len: 17
CDR3aa: CSVTGLAGVRSYNEQFF
CDR3nt: TGCAGCGTTACGGGACTAGCGGGAGTAAGGTCCTACAATGAGCAGTTCTTC

j_gene: TRBJ1-5
v_gene: TRBV30
abundance: .
d_gene: .
len: 14
CDR3aa: CAWSLGVGNQPQHF
CDR3nt: TGTGCCTGGAGTTTGGGAGTTGGCAATCAGCCCCAGCATTTT